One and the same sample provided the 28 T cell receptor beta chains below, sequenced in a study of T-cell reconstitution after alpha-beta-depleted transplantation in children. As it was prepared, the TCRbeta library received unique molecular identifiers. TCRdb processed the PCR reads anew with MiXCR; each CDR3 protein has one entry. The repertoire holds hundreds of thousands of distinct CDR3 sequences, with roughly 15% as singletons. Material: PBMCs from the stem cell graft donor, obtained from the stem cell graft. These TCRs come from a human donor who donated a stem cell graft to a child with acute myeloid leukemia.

The CDR3 loop reads CASSGFLQGRETQYF. The DNA of the CDR3 is TGTGCCAGCAGTGGATTTCTGCAGGGTAGGGAGACCCAGTACTTC. The chain employs TRBV6-1 and TRBJ2-5, with a tentative D call TRBD1 (5 bases). The CDR3 covers 15 residues. Trimming shortened V by 4 bases and J by 5 bases, and 17 bases separated the two germline ends. Germline-derived CDR1 and CDR2 are MNHNS and SASEGT.

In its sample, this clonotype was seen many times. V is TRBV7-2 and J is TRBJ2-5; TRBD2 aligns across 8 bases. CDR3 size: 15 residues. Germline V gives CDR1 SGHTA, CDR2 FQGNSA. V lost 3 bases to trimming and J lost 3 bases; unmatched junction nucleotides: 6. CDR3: CASSFAGTREETQYF. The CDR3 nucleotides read TGTGCCAGCAGCTTTGCCGGGACTAGAGAAGAGACCCAGTACTTC.

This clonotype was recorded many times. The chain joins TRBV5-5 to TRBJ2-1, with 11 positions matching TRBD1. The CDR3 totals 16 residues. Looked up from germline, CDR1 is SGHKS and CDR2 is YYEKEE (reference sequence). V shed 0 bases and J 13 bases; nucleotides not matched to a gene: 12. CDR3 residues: CASSLEDRGPWKGQFF. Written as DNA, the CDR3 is TGTGCCAGCAGCTTGGAGGACAGGGGGCCTTGGAAAGGACAGTTCTTC.

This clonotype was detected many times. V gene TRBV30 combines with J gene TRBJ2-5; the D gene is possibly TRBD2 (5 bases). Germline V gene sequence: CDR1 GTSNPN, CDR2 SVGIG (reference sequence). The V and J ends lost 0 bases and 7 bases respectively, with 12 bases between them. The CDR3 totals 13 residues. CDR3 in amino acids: CAWSVEAVVTQYF. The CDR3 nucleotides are TGTGCCTGGAGTGTAGAAGCGGTGGTGACCCAGTACTTC.

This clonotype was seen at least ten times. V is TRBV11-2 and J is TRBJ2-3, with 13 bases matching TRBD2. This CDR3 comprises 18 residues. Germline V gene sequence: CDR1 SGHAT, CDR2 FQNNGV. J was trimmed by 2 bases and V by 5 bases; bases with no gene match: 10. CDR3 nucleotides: TGTGCCAGCAGCCGCCGGGGACTAGCGGGGCCGATCACAGATACGCAGTATTTT. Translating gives CASSRRGLAGPITDTQYF. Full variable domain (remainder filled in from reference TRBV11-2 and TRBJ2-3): EAGVAQSPRYKIIEKRQSVAFWCNPISGHATLYWYQQILGQGPKLLIQFQNNGVVDDSQLPKDRFSAERLKGVDSTLKIQPAKLEDSAVYLCASSRRGLAGPITDTQYFGPGTRLTVL.

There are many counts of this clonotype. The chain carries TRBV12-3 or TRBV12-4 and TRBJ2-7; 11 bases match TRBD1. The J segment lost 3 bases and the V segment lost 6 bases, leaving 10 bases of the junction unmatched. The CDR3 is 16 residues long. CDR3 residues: CASRRGGQGVNYEQYF. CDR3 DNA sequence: TGTGCCAGCAGACGAGGGGGACAGGGGGTAAACTACGAGCAGTACTTC.

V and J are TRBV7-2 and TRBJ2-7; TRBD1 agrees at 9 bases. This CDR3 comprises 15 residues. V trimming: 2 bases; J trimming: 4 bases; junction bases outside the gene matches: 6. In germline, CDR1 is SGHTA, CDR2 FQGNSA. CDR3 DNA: TGTGCCAGCAGCTTAATGGGGACAGGGTCTTACGAGCAGTACGTC. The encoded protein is CASSLMGTGSYEQYV.

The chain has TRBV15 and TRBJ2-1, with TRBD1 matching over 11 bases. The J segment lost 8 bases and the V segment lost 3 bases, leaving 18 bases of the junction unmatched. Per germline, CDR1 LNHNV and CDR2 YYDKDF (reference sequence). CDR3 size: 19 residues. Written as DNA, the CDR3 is TGTGCCACCAGCAGCACCTTTGGGCCGGGACAGGGGGAATTGGATGAGCAGTTCTTC. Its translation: CATSSTFGPGQGELDEQFF.

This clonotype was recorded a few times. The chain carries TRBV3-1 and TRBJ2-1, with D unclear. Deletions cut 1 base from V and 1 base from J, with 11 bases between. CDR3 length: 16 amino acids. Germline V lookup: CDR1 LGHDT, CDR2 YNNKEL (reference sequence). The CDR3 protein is CASSQVEYLSYNEQFF. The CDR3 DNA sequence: TGTGCCAGCAGCCAAGTTGAGTACCTTTCCTACAATGAGCAGTTCTTC.

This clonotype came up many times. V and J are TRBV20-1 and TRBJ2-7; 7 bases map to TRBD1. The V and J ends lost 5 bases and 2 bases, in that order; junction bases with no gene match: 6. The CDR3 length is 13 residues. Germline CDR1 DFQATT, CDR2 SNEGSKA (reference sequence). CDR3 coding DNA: TGCAGTGCTGACCGGGACAGTACCTACGAGCAGTACGTC. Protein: CSADRDSTYEQYV.

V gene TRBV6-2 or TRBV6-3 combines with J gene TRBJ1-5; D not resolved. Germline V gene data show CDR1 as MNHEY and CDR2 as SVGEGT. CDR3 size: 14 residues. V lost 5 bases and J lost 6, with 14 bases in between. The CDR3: CASSTNYGSQPQHF. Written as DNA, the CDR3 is TGTGCCAGCAGTACCAACTACGGTAGTCAGCCCCAGCATTTT.

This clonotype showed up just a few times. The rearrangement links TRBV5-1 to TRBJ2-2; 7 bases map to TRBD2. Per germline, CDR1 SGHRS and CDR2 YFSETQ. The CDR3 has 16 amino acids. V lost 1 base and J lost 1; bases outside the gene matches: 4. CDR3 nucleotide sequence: TGCGCCAGCAGCTTGAGAGCGGGGAGGAACACCGGGGAGCTGTTTTTT. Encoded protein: CASSLRAGRNTGELFF.

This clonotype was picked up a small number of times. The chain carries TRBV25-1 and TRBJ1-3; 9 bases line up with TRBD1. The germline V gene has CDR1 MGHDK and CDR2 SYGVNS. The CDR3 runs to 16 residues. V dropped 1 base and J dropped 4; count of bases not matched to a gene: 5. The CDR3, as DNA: TGTGCCAGCAGTGAATCCCACAGGGGGCCCGGAAACACCATATATTTT. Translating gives CASSESHRGPGNTIYF.

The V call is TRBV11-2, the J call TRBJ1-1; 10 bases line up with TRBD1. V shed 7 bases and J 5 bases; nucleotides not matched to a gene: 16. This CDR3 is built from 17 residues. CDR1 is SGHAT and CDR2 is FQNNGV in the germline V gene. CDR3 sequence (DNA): TGTGCCAGCACCTTCCAAGGGACAGGGGATCGAGGGACTGAAGCTTTCTTT. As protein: CASTFQGTGDRGTEAFF. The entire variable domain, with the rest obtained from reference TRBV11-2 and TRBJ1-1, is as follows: EAGVAQSPRYKIIEKRQSVAFWCNPISGHATLYWYQQILGQGPKLLIQFQNNGVVDDSQLPKDRFSAERLKGVDSTLKIQPAKLEDSAVYLCASTFQGTGDRGTEAFFGQGTRLTVV.

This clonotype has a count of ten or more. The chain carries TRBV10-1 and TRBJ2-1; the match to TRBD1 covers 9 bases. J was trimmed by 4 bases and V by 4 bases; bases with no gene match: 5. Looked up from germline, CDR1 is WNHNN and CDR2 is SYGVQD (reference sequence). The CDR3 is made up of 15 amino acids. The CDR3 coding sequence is TGCGCCAGCAGTGCTAGGACAGGGGTGTACAATGAGCAGTTCTTC. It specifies CASSARTGVYNEQFF.

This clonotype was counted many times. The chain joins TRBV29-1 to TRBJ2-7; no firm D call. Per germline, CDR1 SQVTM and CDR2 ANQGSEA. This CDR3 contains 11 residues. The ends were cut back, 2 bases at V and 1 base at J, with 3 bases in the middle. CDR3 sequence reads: CSVERSYEQYF. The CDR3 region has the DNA TGCAGCGTTGAAAGATCCTACGAGCAGTACTTC.

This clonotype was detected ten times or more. The CDR3 DNA reads TGTGCCAGCGGGACCTTGGGACGCCACTACGAGCAGTACTTC. This gives the protein CASGTLGRHYEQYF. This chain links TRBV27 with TRBJ2-7, with D perhaps TRBD1 or TRBD2 (5 bases each). CDR1 is MNHEY, CDR2 SMNVEV, per germline (reference sequence). V lost 8 bases, J lost 3 bases, and 17 bases lay in between. CDR3 length equals 14 residues.

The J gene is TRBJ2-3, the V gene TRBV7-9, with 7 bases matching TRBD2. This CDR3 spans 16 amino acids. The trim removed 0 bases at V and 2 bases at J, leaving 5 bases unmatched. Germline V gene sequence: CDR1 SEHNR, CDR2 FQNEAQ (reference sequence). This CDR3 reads CASSLATSSPTDTQYF. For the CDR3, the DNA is TGTGCCAGCAGCTTAGCGACTAGCAGTCCCACAGATACGCAGTATTTT.

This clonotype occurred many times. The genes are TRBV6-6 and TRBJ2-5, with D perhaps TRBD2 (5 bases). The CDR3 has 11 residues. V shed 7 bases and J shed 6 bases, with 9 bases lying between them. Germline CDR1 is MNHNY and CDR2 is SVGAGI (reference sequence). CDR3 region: CASTEGKTQYF. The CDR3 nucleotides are TGTGCCAGCACCGAGGGAAAGACCCAGTACTTC.

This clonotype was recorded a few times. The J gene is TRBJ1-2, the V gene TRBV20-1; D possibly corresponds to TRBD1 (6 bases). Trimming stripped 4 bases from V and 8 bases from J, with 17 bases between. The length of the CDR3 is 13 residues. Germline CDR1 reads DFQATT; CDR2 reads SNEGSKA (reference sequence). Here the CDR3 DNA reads TGCAGTGCTAAGGGGGGGTTTTCGGGGGGCTACACCTTC. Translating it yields CSAKGGFSGGYTF.

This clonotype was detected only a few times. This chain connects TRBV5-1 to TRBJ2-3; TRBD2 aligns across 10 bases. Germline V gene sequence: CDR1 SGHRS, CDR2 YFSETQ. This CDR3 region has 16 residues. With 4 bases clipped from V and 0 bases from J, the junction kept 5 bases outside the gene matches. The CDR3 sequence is CASSGTSGVSTDTQYF. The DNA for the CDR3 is TGCGCCAGCAGCGGAACTAGCGGGGTTAGCACAGATACGCAGTATTTT.

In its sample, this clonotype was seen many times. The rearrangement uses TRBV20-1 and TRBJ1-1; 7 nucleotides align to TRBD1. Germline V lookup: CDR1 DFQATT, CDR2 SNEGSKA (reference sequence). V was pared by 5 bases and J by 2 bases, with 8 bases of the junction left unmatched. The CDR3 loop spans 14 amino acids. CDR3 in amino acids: CSARGGGENTEAFF. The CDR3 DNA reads TGCAGTGCTCGAGGGGGCGGTGAAAACACTGAAGCTTTCTTT.

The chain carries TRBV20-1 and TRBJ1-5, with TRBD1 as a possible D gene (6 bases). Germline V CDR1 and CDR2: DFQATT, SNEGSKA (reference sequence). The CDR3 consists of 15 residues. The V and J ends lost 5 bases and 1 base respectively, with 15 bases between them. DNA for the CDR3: TGCAGTGCTGGCAGAGGGGGGGAAAGCAATCAGCCCCAGCATTTT. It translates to CSAGRGGESNQPQHF.

The CDR3 sequence: CSAYRDSNTEAFF. The CDR3 nucleotides read TGCAGTGCTTACAGGGACTCGAACACTGAAGCTTTCTTT. The rearrangement uses TRBV20-1 and TRBJ1-1; tentative D call: TRBD1 (6 bases). The CDR3 loop spans 13 amino acids. Per germline, CDR1 DFQATT and CDR2 SNEGSKA (reference sequence). V was shortened by 5 bases and J by 1 base, with 11 bases between the two germline ends.

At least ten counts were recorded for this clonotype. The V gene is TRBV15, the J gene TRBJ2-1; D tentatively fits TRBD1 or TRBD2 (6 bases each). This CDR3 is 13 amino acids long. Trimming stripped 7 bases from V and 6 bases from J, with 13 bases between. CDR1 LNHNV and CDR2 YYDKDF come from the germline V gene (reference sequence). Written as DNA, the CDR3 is TGTGCCACCACATTAGGGGGGCCCAATGAGCAGTTCTTC. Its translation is CATTLGGPNEQFF.

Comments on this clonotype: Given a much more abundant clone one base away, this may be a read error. This CDR3 reads CSSFLQGNTEAFF. The CDR3 bases are TGCAGTTCTTTTTTACAGGGAAACACTGAAGCTTTCTTT. The chain joins TRBV20-1 to TRBJ1-1, with D perhaps matching TRBD1 (6 bases). V was clipped by 8 bases and J by 2 bases, with 15 bases between them. Germline V gene data show CDR1 as DFQATT and CDR2 as SNEGSKA (reference sequence). The length of the CDR3 is 13 residues.

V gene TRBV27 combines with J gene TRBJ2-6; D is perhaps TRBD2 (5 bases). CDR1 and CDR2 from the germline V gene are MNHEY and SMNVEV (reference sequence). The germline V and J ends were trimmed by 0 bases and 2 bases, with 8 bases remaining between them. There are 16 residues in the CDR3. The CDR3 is CASSLSYGAGANVLTF. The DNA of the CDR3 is TGTGCCAGCAGTTTATCGTACGGGGCTGGGGCCAACGTCCTGACTTTC.

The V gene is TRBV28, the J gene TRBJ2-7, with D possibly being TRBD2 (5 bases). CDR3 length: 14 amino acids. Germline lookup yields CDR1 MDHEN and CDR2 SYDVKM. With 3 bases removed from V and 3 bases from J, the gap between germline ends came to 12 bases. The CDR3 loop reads CASSLAGDDYEQYV. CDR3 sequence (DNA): TGTGCCAGCAGTTTGGCCGGGGATGACTACGAGCAGTACGTC.